The 22 T cell receptor beta chains listed next were all sequenced from one sample in a study of patients and donors after allogeneic stem cell transplantation. TCRdb reanalysed the RT-PCR reads using MiXCR and keeps one entry per CDR3 protein. The sample yields 200,000 to 250,000 distinct CDR3 sequences, about 14% seen once. The sample comprised blood, either unsorted or a sorted T cell fraction (not recorded which). Source of these receptors: a human donor who was either an allogeneic HSCT recipient or a stem cell or donor lymphocyte infusion donor (not recorded which). It is not recorded whose cells these are; they may come from a transplant donor.

This clonotype occurred a few times. The chain combines TRBV12-3 or TRBV12-4 with TRBJ2-1; TRBD2 agrees at 13 bases. J lost 6 bases, V lost 3 bases, and 2 bases had no gene match. The CDR3 sequence is 15 residues long. The CDR3 bases are TGTGCCAGCAGTTTTACTAGCGGGAGGGGCAATGAGCAGTTCTTC. Residues: CASSFTSGRGNEQFF.

This clonotype was detected a few times. V is TRBV4-1 and J is TRBJ1-3; no firm D call. CDR3 length: 14 amino acids. V lost 3 bases and J 0 bases, leaving 6 bases between the germline ends. CDR1 MGHRA and CDR2 YSYEKL come from the germline V gene. The CDR3 is CASSQGVSGNTIYF. The CDR3 region has the DNA TGCGCCAGCAGCCAGGGTGTCTCTGGAAACACCATATATTTT.

Remarks on this clonotype: An end of the junction does not agree with germline; a read error may underlie this. The rearrangement links TRBV20-1 to TRBJ2-3; D tentatively fits TRBD1 or TRBD2 (5 bases each). Germline-derived CDR1 and CDR2 are DFQATT and SNEGSKA (reference sequence). This CDR3 region has 11 residues. CDR3 nucleotide sequence: TGCAGTGCAGGGACCGCCGGCACGCAGTGTTTT. Residues: CSAGTAGTQCF.

V gene TRBV9 combines with J gene TRBJ2-7, with D uncertain. The CDR3 totals 16 residues. V dropped 0 bases and J dropped 0 bases, with 13 bases sitting between them. Germline CDR1 SGDLS, CDR2 YYNGEE. CDR3 residues: CASSVGSAFPSYEQYF. The CDR3 DNA reads TGTGCCAGCAGCGTAGGCAGCGCTTTCCCCTCCTACGAGCAGTACTTC.

This clonotype was seen once. This sequence joins TRBV5-1 and TRBJ2-3; D is perhaps TRBD2 (6 bases). The CDR3 loop spans 16 amino acids. The germline V gene has CDR1 SGHRS and CDR2 YFSETQ. V lost 3 bases and J 5 bases, leaving 19 bases between the germline ends. CDR3 bases: TGCGCCAGCAGCTCCCGGGACCCCCGGCGGGGAGATACGCAGTATTTT. The encoded protein is CASSSRDPRRGDTQYF.

This clonotype was seen more than once but under ten times. J is TRBJ2-1 and V is TRBV12-3 or TRBV12-4; the match to TRBD2 covers 10 bases. The CDR3 loop spans 16 amino acids. V shed 6 bases and J 3 bases; nucleotides not matched to a gene: 8. The CDR3 protein is CASRSTGTSVYNEQFF. The CDR3, as DNA: TGTGCCAGCAGATCGACCGGGACTAGCGTCTACAATGAGCAGTTCTTC.

The rearrangement links TRBV4-1 to TRBJ2-3; 8 nucleotides agree with TRBD2. Germline V lookup: CDR1 MGHRA, CDR2 YSYEKL. The CDR3 totals 17 residues. V was pared by 2 bases and J by 2 bases, with 9 bases of the junction left unmatched. The CDR3 loop reads CASSQSGSGVTTDTQYF. The CDR3 DNA reads TGCGCCAGCAGCCAAAGTGGTAGCGGGGTAACCACAGATACGCAGTATTTT.

This clonotype came up many times. This chain joins TRBV7-2 and TRBJ1-1; no clear D. V dropped 0 bases and J dropped 6 bases, with 11 bases sitting between them. The germline V gene encodes CDR1 SGHTA and CDR2 FQGNSA. This CDR3 is built from 14 residues. CDR3 DNA sequence: TGTGCCAGCAGCTTAGCGCTAGGGAGGGCTGAAGCTTTCTTT. Its translation: CASSLALGRAEAFF.

This clonotype was counted only a few times. The rearrangement joins TRBV7-2 to TRBJ1-2; D remains unclear. V was pared by 1 base and J by 7 bases, with 13 bases between. The CDR3 length is 14 residues. Germline V gene data show CDR1 as SGHTA and CDR2 as FQGNSA. The CDR3 loop is CASSLGPRESGYTF. Written as DNA, the CDR3 is TGTGCCAGCAGCTTAGGGCCCCGGGAAAGTGGCTACACCTTC.

V gene TRBV15 combines with J gene TRBJ2-7, with D perhaps given as TRBD1 or TRBD2 (5 bases each). Looked up from germline, CDR1 is LNHNV and CDR2 is YYDKDF (reference sequence). V lost 3 bases and J lost 3, with 15 bases in between. This CDR3 comprises 15 residues. DNA for the CDR3: TGTGCCACCAGCAGGTCCGGGACGGGGAGCTACGAGCAGTACTTC. Translating it yields CATSRSGTGSYEQYF.

This clonotype was picked up many times. V and J are TRBV30 and TRBJ2-3, with a tentative D call TRBD2 (6 bases). V was shortened by 3 bases and J by 2 bases, with 9 bases between the two germline ends. Per germline, CDR1 GTSNPN and CDR2 SVGIG (reference sequence). This CDR3 is 13 amino acids long. The CDR3 nucleotides are TGTGCCTGGAGGAAGCGGGCCACAGATACGCAGTATTTT. Amino acid sequence: CAWRKRATDTQYF.

This clonotype was observed a few times. The chain employs TRBV7-2 and TRBJ2-1; maybe TRBD1 (6 bases). The germline V gene encodes CDR1 SGHTA and CDR2 FQGNSA. Trimming left V 1 base short and J 6 bases short, with 10 bases between. The length of the CDR3 is 14 residues. The CDR3 here is CASSLDGGSNEQFF. The CDR3 nucleotides read TGTGCCAGCAGCTTAGATGGGGGCTCCAATGAGCAGTTCTTC.

The chain uses TRBV24-1 and TRBJ2-5; 7 bases align to TRBD1. Germline V CDR1 and CDR2: KGHDR, SFDVKD. Trimming took 6 bases from V and 4 from J; bases not matched to a gene: 4. The CDR3 loop spans 13 amino acids. The CDR3 reads CATSRQGIETQYF. The CDR3 DNA is TGTGCCACCAGTAGACAGGGAATAGAGACCCAGTACTTC.

This clonotype was recorded many times. The chain links TRBV6-5 to TRBJ2-1, with TRBD2 matching over 16 bases. There are 16 residues in the CDR3. Per the germline V gene, CDR1 is MNHEY and CDR2 is SVGAGI. J gave up 9 bases and V 2 bases, and 4 bases lay outside the gene matches. Here the CDR3 reads CASSYGTSGRAVEQFF. For the CDR3, the DNA is TGTGCCAGCAGTTACGGGACTAGCGGGAGGGCCGTTGAGCAGTTCTTC.

V is TRBV4-3 and J is TRBJ1-2; 12 nucleotides align to TRBD1. V dropped 0 bases and J dropped 7; count of bases not matched to a gene: 6. From germline, CDR1 is LGHNA and CDR2 YSLEER. This CDR3 is 16 amino acids long. The CDR3 DNA reads as TGCGCCAGCAGCCAAGAGATCGGGACAGGGGGCGGTGGCTACACCTTC. Translating it yields CASSQEIGTGGGGYTF.

V gene TRBV5-6 combines with J gene TRBJ1-6; D unresolved. V shed 0 bases and J shed 5 bases, with 12 bases lying between them. In germline, CDR1 is SGHDT, CDR2 YYEEEE. The CDR3 sequence is 16 residues long. The CDR3 DNA reads TGTGCCAGCAGCTTGGAAGTAACGGCAGATAATTCACCCCTCCACTTT. This sequence encodes CASSLEVTADNSPLHF.

This clonotype was detected only a few times. The chain carries TRBV20-1 and TRBJ1-1; D unclear. With 2 bases removed from V and 5 bases from J, the gap between germline ends came to 6 bases. Germline loops: CDR1 DFQATT, CDR2 SNEGSKA (reference sequence). CDR3 size: 11 residues. CDR3 sequence (DNA): TGCAGTGCTAGAACAAGAACTGAAGCTTTCTTT. This translates into CSARTRTEAFF.

This sequence joins TRBV30 and TRBJ2-6; 9 nucleotides agree with TRBD1. Germline CDR1 and CDR2: GTSNPN and SVGIG (reference sequence). Trimming removed 1 base from V and 1 base from J; junction bases left unmatched: 2. This CDR3 is built from 16 residues. CDR3 in DNA: TGTGCCTGGAGTGGGACAGGGGTTTCTGGGGCCAACGTCCTGACTTTC. It is translated as CAWSGTGVSGANVLTF.

The chain combines TRBV20-1 with TRBJ2-5; 8 bases fit TRBD2. This CDR3 is 15 amino acids long. V lost 5 bases to trimming and J lost 3 bases; unmatched junction nucleotides: 11. Germline CDR1 is DFQATT and CDR2 is SNEGSKA (reference sequence). CDR3 region: CSARDHGGVKETQYF. The CDR3, as DNA: TGCAGTGCTCGGGACCACGGGGGGGTAAAAGAGACCCAGTACTTC.

This clonotype has ten or more counts. This chain connects TRBV2 to TRBJ1-5; D is undetermined. Trimming took off 6 bases at V and 7 bases at J, with 7 bases between the two ends. The CDR3 spans 11 residues. Germline lookup yields CDR1 SNHLY and CDR2 FYNNEI. The CDR3: CASSSPQPQHF. The CDR3 DNA reads TGTGCCAGCAGCTCGCCACAGCCCCAGCATTTT.

This clonotype was counted ten times or more. This rearrangement joins TRBV9 to TRBJ1-1, with D uncertain. The V and J ends lost 0 bases and 5 bases respectively, with 8 bases between them. The CDR3 spans 13 residues. CDR1 is SGDLS and CDR2 is YYNGEE in the germline V gene. The CDR3 DNA follows: TGTGCCAGCAGCGTAGCGTACGGTACTGAAGCTTTCTTT. It codes for CASSVAYGTEAFF.

This clonotype came up a few times. This chain joins TRBV2 and TRBJ1-5, with 11 nucleotides matching TRBD1. Germline V gives CDR1 SNHLY, CDR2 FYNNEI. The junction had 4 bases not matched to a gene; V was cut back by 6 bases and J by 0 bases. The CDR3 consists of 16 residues. Written as DNA, the CDR3 is TGTGCCAGCAGGGGAGGGACAGGGGGTAGCAATCAGCCCCAGCATTTT. Translation: CASRGGTGGSNQPQHF.